This T cell receptor beta chain was captured in a study of identical twins. TCRdb analysed the 5' RACE reads with MiXCR anew, one entry per CDR3 protein. The sample lists about 550,000 distinct CDR3 sequences; more than 20% were seen once. This CDR3 is 16 amino acids long. The V gene end was trimmed by 6 bases and the J gene end by 8 bases; junction bases not matched to a gene: 12. The study's findings and limits: Among monozygotic twins, out-of-frame TCR alpha sharing exceeded what models predicted. Insertion counts were lower in abundant cord blood beta clonotypes, a trend that memory repertoires did not show. Beta out-of-frame sequences displayed a weaker excess of sharing between twins.

This clonotype was seen a handful of times. Its antigen is undetermined. The sample was also reused in another study, on yellow fever vaccine responses in identical twins.

This clonotype was obtained from a woman under 30 in good health. Sequenced sample: CD4+ T cells sorted from blood. The gene calls are TRBV12-3 or TRBV12-4 and TRBJ2-1, with 11 bases that match TRBD2. DNA for the CDR3: TGTGCCAGCAGAAAGGGAGTGACTAGCGGGGCGTATGAGCAGTTCTTC. It specifies CASRKGVTSGAYEQFF.